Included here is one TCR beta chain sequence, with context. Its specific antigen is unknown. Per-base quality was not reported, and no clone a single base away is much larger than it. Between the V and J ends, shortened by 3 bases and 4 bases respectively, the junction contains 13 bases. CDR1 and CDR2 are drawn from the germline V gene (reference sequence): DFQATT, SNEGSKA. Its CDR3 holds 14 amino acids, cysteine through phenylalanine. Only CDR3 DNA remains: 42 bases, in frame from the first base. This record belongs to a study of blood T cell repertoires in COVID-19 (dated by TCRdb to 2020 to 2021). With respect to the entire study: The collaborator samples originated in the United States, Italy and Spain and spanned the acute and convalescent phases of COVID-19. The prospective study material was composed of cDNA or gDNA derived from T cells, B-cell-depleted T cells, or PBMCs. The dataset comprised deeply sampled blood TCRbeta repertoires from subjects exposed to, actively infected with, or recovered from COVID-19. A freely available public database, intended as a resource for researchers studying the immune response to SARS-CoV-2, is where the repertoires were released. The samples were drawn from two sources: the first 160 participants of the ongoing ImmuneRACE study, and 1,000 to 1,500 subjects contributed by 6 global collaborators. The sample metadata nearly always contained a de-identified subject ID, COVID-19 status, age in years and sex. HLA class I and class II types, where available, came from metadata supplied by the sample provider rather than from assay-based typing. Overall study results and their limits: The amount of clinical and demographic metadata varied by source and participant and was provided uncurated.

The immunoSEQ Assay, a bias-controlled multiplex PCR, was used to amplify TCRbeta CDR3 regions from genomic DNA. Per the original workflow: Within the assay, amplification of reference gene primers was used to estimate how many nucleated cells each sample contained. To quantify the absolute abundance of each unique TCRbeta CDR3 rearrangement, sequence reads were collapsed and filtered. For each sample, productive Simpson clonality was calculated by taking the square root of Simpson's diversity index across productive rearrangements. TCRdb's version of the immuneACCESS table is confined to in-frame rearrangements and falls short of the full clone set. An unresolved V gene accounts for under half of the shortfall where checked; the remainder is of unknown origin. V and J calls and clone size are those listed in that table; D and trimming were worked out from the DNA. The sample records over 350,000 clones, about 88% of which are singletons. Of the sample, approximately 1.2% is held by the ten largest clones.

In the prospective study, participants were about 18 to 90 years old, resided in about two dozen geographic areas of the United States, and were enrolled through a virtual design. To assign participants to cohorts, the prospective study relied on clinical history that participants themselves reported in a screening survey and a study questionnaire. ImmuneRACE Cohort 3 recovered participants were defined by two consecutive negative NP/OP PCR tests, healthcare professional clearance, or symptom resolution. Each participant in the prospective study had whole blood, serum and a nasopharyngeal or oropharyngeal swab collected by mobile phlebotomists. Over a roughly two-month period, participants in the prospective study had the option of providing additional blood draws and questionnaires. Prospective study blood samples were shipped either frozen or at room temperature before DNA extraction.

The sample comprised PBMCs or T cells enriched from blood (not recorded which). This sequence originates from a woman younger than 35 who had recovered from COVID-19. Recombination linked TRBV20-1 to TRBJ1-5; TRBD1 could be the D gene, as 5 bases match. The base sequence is TGCAGTGCTAGTTGGCCAGGGATAAATCAGCCCCAGCATTTT. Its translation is CSASWPGINQPQHF.